The clone carrying this T cell receptor beta chain was detected a few times. What it recognizes is unknown. The sample comes from a study of blood T cells in healthy people across ages. Healthy Caucasian individuals from Russia aged roughly 6 to 90 were enrolled as donors. In each sample, at least 7 million PBMCs were isolated. The germline V gene encodes CDR1 SGHTS and CDR2 YDEGEE. Trimming cost V 4 bases and J 3 bases, with 20 bases left between them. This CDR3 contains 16 residues. A sample-barcoded 5' primer and a J-beta primer mix were used in a second PCR of about 7 to 12 cycles. TCRdb reprocessed the 5' RACE reads via MiXCR and lists one record per CDR3 protein. The repertoire has approximately 690,000 distinct CDR3 sequences, 40% to 45% of them found once; the top ten carry about 32%. Study findings and constraints: PBMC samples, being unsorted, prevented any conclusive comparison of naive and antigen-experienced cells. Aged donors had fewer naive CD4+ cells and lower diversity than long-lived donors.

Sequencing was done on a sample of blood. The rearrangement joins TRBV5-8 to TRBJ2-7; the D gene is possibly TRBD1 (5 bases). The clonotype comes from an elderly man in good health. CDR3 coding DNA: TGTGCCAGCAGCCCTCGGAAACCGACGACAGTCTACGAGCAGTACTTC. Protein product: CASSPRKPTTVYEQYF.